Listed below are T cell receptor beta chains from one sample, sequenced in a study of vaccination effects on CD4 cells after COVID-19. Antigen specificity for these receptors is unknown. The assay was immunoSEQ multiplex PCR, and TCRdb's table has in-frame clones only and misses some. The table has 30,000 or so clones, approximately 72% seen once. Sequencing was performed on CD4+ T cells from PBMCs cultured with a peptide pool, taken before COVID-19 vaccination. These receptors originate from a human donor who had a prior SARS-CoV-2 infection. Both conserved end residues are part of each CDR3. D genes are given only for firm matches. Rows give clone size only sometimes, using once, few, many, or a class for an expanded clone.

j_gene	abundance	v_gene	d_gene	CDR3nt	CDR3aa
TRBJ2-4	.	TRBV19	TRBD1	TGTGCCAGTAGTCCAGGCGACAGGGGTAGGGCCATTCAGTACTTC	CASSPGDRGRAIQYF
TRBJ1-1	.	TRBV5-1	.	TGCGCCAGCAGCTTGGCGCAGGGCACTGAAGCTTTCTTT	CASSLAQGTEAFF
TRBJ2-7	few	TRBV7-8	.	TGTGCCAGCAGCTTAGTCGGTGGTTTAGACGGGTCCTACGAGCAGTACTTC	CASSLVGGLDGSYEQYF
TRBJ2-1	.	TRBV5-1	.	TGCGCCAGCAGCTTGGGGGCGGGTAGCGGCCGGCGGAATGAGCAGTTCTTC	CASSLGAGSGRRNEQFF
TRBJ2-7	.	TRBV10-3	.	TGTGCCATCGGAGGGACAGCCTACGAGCAGTACTTC	CAIGGTAYEQYF
TRBJ1-1	.	TRBV7-9	.	TGTGCCAGCAGCTTAGTGGGGGGGAACGAAGCTTTCTTT	CASSLVGGNEAFF
TRBJ1-2	.	TRBV7-9	.	TGTGCCAGCAGCCCTACCTTGGGACGGCACTATGGCTACACCTTC	CASSPTLGRHYGYTF
TRBJ1-6	once	TRBV7-9	.	TGTGCCAGCAGCTTAGAACAGTATAATTCACCCCTCCACTTT	CASSLEQYNSPLHF
TRBJ1-6	.	TRBV10-3	TRBD1	TGTGCCATTTCCTCGGGACAGGCTGTAGGTTCACCCCTCCACTTT	CAISSGQAVGSPLHF
TRBJ1-4	.	TRBV18	.	TGTGCCAGCTCACCACCGGGGGCAAGGAATGAAAAACTGTTTTTT	CASSPPGARNEKLFF
TRBJ2-7	once	TRBV24-1	.	TGTGCCACCAGTGACCCGAGGAGCAGGGGATGGGACGAGCAGTACTTC	CATSDPRSRGWDEQYF
TRBJ1-2	.	TRBV5-4	.	TGTGCCAGCAGCCCGTGGACAGCATTTAACTATGGCTACACCTTC	CASSPWTAFNYGYTF